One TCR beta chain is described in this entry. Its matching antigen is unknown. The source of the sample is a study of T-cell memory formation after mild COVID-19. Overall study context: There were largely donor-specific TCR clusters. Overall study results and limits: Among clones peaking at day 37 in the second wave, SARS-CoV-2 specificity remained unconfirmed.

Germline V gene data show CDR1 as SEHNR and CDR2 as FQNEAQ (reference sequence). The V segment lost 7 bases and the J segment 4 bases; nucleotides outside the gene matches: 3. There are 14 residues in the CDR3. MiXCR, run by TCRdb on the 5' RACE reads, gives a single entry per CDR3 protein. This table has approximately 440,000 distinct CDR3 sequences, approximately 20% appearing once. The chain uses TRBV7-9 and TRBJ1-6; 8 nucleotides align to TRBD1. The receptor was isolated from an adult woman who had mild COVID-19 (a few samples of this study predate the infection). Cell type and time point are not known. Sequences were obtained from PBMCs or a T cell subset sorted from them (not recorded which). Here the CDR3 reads CASKTGEYNSPLHF. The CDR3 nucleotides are TGTGCCAGCAAGACAGGGGAGTATAATTCACCCCTCCACTTT.